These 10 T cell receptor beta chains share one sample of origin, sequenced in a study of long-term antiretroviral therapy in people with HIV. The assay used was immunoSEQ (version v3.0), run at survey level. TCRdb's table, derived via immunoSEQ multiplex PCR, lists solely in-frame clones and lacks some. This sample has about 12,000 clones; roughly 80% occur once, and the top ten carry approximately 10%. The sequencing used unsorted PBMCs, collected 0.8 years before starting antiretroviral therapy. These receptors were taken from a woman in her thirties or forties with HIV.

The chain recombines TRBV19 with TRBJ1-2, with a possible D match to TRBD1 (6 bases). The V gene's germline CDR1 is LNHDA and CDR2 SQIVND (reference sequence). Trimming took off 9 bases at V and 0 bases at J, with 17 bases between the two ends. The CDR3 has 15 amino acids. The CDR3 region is CASCGQRTANYGYTF. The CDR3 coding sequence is TGTGCCAGCTGTGGACAGCGAACCGCTAACTATGGCTACACCTTC.

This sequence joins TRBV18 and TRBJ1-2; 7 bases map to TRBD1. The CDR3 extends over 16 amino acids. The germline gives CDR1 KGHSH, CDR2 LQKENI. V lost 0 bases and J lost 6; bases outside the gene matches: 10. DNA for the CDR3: TGTGCCAGCTCACCACCCTTTAGGCAGGGGGGCGATGGCTACACCTTC. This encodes CASSPPFRQGGDGYTF.

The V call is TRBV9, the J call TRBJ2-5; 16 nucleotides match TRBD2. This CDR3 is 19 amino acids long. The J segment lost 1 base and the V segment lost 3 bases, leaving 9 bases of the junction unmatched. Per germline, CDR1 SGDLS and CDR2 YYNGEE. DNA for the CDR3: TGTGCCAGCAGCGCACTCGGGACTAGCGGGAGGGCCGGCCAAGAGACCCAGTACTTC. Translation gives CASSALGTSGRAGQETQYF.

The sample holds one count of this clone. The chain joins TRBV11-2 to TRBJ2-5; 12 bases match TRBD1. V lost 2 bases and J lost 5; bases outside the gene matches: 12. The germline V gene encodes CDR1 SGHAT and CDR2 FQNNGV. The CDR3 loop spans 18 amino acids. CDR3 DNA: TGTGCCAGCAGCTTACGACCTCCGGGACAGGGGGCTGATGAGACCCAGTACTTC. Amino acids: CASSLRPPGQGADETQYF.

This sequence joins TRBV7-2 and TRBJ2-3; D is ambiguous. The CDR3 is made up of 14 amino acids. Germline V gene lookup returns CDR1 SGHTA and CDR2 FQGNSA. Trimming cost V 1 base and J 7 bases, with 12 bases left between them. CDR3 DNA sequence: TGTGCCAGCAGCTTAGAATTCGCGGAGAATACGCAGTATTTT. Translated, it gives CASSLEFAENTQYF.

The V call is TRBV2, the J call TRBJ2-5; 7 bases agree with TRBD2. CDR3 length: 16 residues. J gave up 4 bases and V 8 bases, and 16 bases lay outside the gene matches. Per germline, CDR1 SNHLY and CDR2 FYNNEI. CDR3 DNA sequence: TGTGCCAGCCAAACTCTGGGGGGGACCACAAGAGAGACCCAGTACTTC. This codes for CASQTLGGTTRETQYF.

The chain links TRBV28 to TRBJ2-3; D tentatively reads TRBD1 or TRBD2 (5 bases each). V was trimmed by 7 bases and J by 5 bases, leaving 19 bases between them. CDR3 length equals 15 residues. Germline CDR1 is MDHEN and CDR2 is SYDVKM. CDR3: CASNSQEGAGDTQYF. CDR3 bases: TGTGCCAGCAACTCCCAAGAAGGGGCGGGAGATACGCAGTATTTT.

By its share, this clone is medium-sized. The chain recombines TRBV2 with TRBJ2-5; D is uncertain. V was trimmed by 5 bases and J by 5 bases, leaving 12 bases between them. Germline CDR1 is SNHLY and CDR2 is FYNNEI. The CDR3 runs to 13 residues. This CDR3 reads CASSSTLRETQYF. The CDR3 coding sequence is TGTGCCAGCAGTTCTACTCTCAGGGAGACCCAGTACTTC. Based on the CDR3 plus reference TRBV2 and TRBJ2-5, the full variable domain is EPEVTQTPSHQVTQMGQEVILRCVPISNHLYFYWYRQILGQKVEFLVSFYNNEISEKSEIFDDQFSVERPDGSNFTLKIRSTKLEDSAMYFCASSSTLRETQYFGPGTRLLVL.

The CDR3 DNA follows: TGCGCCAGCAGCTTCGGGACAGGGCAACCCTACGAGCAGTACTTC. It is translated as CASSFGTGQPYEQYF. This chain uses TRBV4-3 with TRBJ2-7; 9 nucleotides align to TRBD1. V lost 5 bases, J lost 2 bases, and 7 bases stayed unmatched. Looked up from germline, CDR1 is LGHNA and CDR2 is YSLEER. CDR3 length equals 15 residues.

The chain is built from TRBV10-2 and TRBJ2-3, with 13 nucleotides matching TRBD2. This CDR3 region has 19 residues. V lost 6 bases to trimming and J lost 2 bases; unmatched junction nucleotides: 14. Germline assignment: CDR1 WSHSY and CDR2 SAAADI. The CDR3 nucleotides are TGCGCCAGCAGCCCGAGAGGGACTAGCGGGGTTGGGGACACAGATACGCAGTATTTT. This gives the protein CASSPRGTSGVGDTDTQYF.